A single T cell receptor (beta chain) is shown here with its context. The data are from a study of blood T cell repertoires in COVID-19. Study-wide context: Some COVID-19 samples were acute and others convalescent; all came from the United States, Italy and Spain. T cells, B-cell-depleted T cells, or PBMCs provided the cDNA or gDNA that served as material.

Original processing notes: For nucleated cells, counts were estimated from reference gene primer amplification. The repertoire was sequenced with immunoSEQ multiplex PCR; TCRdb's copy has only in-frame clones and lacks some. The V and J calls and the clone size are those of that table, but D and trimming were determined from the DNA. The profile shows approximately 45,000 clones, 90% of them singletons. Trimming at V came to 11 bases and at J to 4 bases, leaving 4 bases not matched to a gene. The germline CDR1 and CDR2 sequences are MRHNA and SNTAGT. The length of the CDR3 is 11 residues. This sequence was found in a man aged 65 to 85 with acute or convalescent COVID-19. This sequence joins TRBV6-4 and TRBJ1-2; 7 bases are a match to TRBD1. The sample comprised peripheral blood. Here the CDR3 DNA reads TGTGCCTACAGGGGCTCCTATGGCTACACCTTC. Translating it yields CAYRGSYGYTF.